This T cell receptor beta chain originates from a study of blood T cells in healthy people across ages. In the case of this clonotype: What it binds is unknown.

Overall study results and limits: Correlation between TCR beta diversity and naive T cell percentage was strong. There were more naive CD4+ cells and higher diversity in long-lived donors than in aged donors.

The CDR3 spans 15 residues. The V end was cut by 4 bases, the J end by 1 base, with 13 bases between. Germline V CDR1 and CDR2: MGHRA, YSYEKL. Primed by a sample-barcoded 5' primer and a J-beta primer mix, a second PCR proceeded for 7 to 11 cycles. MiXCR, applied by TCRdb to the 5' RACE reads, yields one record per CDR3 protein. The top ten hold around 7.7% of the sample, which has 1.5 million to 2 million distinct CDR3 sequences, roughly 28% seen once. Isolation yielded PBMCs, at least 7 million per sample, in every case. V usage is TRBV4-1 and J usage is TRBJ1-1; D unresolved. The receptor was isolated from a woman in her thirties in good health. Sequencing was performed on blood. The DNA for the CDR3 is TGCGCCAGCAGCCTCGGGCCAGGAAGGAACACTGAAGCTTTCTTT. Amino acid sequence: CASSLGPGRNTEAFF.